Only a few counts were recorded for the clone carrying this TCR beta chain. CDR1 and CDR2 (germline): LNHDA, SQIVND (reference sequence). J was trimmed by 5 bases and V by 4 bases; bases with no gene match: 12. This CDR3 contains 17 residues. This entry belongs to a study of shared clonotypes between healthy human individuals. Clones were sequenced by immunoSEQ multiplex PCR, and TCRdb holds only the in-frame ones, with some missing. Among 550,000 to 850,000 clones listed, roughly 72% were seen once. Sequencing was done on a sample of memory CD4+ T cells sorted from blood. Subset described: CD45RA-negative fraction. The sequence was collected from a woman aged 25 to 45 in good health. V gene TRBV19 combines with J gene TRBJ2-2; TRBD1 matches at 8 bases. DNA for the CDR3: TGTGCCAGTAGTAGGGCAGGGGGCGCTTCGGATACCGGGGAGCTGTTTTTT. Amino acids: CASSRAGGASDTGELFF.